This TCR beta chain was captured by sequencing in a study of patients and donors after allogeneic stem cell transplantation. CDR3 size: 13 residues. V was pared by 8 bases and J by 8 bases, with 4 bases of the junction left unmatched. Per germline, CDR1 SNHLY and CDR2 FYNNEI. This clonotype appeared many times. MiXCR, applied by TCRdb to the RT-PCR reads, yields one record per CDR3 protein. The sample has approximately 170,000 distinct CDR3 sequences; approximately 30% are singletons. The origin of this receptor is a human donor who was either an allogeneic HSCT recipient or a stem cell or donor lymphocyte infusion donor (not recorded which). It is not recorded whose cells these are; they may come from a transplant donor. This sequence joins TRBV2 and TRBJ1-6, with TRBD1 matching over 9 bases. Material for sequencing was blood, either unsorted or a sorted T cell fraction (not recorded which). The DNA for the CDR3 is TGTGCCAGCCAGGGACAGGGAGATTCACCCCTCCACTTT. Translating gives CASQGQGDSPLHF.